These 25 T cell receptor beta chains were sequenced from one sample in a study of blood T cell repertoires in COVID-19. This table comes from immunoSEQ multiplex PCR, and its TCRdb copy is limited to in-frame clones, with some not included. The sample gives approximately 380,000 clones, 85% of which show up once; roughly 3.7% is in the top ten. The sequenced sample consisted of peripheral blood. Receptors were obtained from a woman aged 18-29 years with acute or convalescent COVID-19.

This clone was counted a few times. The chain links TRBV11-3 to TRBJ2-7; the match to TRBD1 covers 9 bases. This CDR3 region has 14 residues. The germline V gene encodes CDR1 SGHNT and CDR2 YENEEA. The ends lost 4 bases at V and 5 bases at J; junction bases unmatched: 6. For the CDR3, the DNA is TGTGCCAGCAGCTCGAACCGGGACAGGGACGAGCAGTACTTC. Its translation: CASSSNRDRDEQYF. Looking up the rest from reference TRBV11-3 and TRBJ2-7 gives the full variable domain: EAGVVQSPRYKIIEKKQPVAFWCNPISGHNTLYWYLQNLGQGPELLIRYENEEAVDDSQLPKDRFSAERLKGVDSTLKIQPAELGDSAVYLCASSSNRDRDEQYFGPGTRLTVT.

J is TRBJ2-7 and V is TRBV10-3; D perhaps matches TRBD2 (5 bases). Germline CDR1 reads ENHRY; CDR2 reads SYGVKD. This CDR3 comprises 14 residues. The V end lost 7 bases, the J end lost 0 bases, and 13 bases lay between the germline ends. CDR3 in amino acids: CAIKGPGSSYEQYF. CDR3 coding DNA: TGTGCCATCAAAGGGCCGGGGAGCTCCTACGAGCAGTACTTC.

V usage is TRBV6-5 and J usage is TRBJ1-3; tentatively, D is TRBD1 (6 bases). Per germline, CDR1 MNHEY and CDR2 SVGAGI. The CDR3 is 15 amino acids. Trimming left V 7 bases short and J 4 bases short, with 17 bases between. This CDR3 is CASTREWGPGNTIYF. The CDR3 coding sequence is TGTGCCAGCACCCGGGAATGGGGGCCGGGAAACACCATATATTTT.

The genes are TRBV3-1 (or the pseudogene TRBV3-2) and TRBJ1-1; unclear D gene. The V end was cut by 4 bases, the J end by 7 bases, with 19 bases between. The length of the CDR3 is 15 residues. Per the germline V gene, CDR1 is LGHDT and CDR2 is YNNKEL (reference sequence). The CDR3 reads CASSRGGSSGIEAFF. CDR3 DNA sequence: TGTGCCAGCAGCCGCGGAGGGTCTTCGGGCATTGAAGCTTTCTTT.

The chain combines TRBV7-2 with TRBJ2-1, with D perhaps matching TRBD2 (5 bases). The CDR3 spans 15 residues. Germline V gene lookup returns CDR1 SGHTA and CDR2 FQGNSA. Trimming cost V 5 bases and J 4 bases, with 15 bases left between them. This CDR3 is CASSPHGGSYNEQFF. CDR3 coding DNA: TGTGCCAGCAGCCCCCATGGCGGGTCTTACAATGAGCAGTTCTTC.

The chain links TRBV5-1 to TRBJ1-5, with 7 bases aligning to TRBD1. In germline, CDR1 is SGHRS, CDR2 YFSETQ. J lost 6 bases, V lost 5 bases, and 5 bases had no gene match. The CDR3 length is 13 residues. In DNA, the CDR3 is TGCGCCAGCAGTTGGGACAGCGGTCAGCCCCAGCATTTT. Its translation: CASSWDSGQPQHF.

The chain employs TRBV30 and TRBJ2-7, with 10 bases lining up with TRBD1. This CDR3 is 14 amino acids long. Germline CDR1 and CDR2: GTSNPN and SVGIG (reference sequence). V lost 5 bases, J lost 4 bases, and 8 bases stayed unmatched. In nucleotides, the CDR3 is TGTGCCTGGTCCCGAGGGACAGGGGCATACGAGCAGTACTTC. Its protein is CAWSRGTGAYEQYF.

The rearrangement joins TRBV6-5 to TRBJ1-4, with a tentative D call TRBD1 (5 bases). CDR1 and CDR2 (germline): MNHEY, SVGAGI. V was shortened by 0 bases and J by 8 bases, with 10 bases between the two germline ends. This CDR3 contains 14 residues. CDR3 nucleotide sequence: TGTGCCAGCAGTTACTCAGGGGATGGGGAAAAACTGTTTTTT. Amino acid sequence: CASSYSGDGEKLFF.

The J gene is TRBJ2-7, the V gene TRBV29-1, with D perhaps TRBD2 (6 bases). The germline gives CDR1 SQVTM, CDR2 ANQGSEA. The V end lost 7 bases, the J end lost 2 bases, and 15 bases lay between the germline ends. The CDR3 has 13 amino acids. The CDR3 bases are TGCAGCGCTGCGGCGGCGGGGACCTACGAGCAGTACTTC. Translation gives CSAAAAGTYEQYF.

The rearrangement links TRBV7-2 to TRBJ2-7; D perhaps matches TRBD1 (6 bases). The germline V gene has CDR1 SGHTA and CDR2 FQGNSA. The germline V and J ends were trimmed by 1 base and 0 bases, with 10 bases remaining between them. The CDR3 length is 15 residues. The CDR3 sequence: CASSLEGVSSYEQYF. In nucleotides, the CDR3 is TGTGCCAGCAGCTTAGAGGGGGTCAGCTCCTACGAGCAGTACTTC.

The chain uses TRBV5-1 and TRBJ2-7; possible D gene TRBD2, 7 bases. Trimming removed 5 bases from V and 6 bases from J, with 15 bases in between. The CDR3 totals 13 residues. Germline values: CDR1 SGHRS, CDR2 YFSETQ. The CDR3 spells CASSESRGGEQYF. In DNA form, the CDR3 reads TGCGCCAGCAGTGAAAGTAGGGGGGGCGAGCAGTACTTC.

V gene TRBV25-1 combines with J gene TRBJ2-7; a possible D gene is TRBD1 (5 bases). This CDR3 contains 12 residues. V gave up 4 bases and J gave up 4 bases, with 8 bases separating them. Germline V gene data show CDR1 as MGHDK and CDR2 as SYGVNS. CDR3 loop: CASSVRAYEQYF. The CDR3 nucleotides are TGTGCCAGCAGTGTCAGGGCGTACGAGCAGTACTTC.

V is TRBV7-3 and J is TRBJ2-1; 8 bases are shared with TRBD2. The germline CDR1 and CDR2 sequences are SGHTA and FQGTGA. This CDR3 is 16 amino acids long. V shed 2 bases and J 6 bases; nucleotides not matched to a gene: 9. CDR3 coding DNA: TGTGCCAGCAGCTTATGGGTTGGGAGCGGGAGCAATGAGCAGTTCTTC. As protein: CASSLWVGSGSNEQFF.

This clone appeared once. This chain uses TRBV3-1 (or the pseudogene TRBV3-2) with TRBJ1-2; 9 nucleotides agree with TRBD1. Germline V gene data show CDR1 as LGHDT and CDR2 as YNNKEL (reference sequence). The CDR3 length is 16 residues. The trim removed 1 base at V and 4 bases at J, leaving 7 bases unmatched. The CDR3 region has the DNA TGTGCCAGCAGCCAAGCCCTATTGACAGGGGGCTATGGCTACACCTTC. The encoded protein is CASSQALLTGGYGYTF.

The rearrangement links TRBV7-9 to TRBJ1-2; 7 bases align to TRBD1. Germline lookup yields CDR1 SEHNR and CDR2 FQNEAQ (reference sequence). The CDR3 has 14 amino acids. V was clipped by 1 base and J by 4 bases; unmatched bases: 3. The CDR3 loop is CASSLEGAIYGYTF. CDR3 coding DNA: TGTGCCAGCAGCTTAGAGGGGGCTATCTATGGCTACACCTTC.

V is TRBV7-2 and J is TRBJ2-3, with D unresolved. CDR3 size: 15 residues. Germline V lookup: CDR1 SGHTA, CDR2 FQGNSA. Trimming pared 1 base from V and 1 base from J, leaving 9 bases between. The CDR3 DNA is TGTGCCAGCAGCTTAGGGCCCCCTGGCACAGATACGCAGTATTTT. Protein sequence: CASSLGPPGTDTQYF.

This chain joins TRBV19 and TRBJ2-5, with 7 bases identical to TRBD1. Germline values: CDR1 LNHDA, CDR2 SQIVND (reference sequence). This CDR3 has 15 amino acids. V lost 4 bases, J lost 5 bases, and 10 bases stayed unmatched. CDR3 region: CASSTLQGNYETQYF. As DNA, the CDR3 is TGTGCCAGTAGTACCCTACAGGGGAATTACGAGACCCAGTACTTC. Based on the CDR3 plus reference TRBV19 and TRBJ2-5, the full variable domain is DGGITQSPKYLFRKEGQNVTLSCEQNLNHDAMYWYRQDPGQGLRLIYYSQIVNDFQKGDIAEGYSVSREKKESFPLTVTSAQKNPTAFYLCASSTLQGNYETQYFGPGTRLLVL.

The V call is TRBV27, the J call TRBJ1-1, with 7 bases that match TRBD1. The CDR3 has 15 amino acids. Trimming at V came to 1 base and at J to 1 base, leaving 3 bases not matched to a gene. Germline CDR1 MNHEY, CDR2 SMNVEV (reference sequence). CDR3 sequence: CASSLYRGRNTEAFF. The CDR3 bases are TGTGCCAGCAGTTTATACAGGGGAAGGAACACTGAAGCTTTCTTT.

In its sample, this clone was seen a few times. This CDR3 is CASSLIPGREETQYF. CDR3 DNA sequence: TGCGCCAGCAGCTTGATCCCAGGGAGGGAAGAGACCCAGTACTTC. V and J are TRBV5-1 and TRBJ2-5; TRBD2 matches at 7 bases. The CDR3 runs to 15 residues. Germline V gene lookup returns CDR1 SGHRS and CDR2 YFSETQ. The V gene end was trimmed by 1 base and the J gene end by 3 bases; junction bases not matched to a gene: 6.

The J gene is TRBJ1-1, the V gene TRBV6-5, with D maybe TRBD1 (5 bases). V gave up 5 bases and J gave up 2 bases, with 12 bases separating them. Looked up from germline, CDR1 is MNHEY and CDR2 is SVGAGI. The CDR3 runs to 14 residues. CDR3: CASSLRGPNTEAFF. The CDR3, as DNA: TGTGCCAGCAGTCTGCGGGGCCCCAACACTGAAGCTTTCTTT.

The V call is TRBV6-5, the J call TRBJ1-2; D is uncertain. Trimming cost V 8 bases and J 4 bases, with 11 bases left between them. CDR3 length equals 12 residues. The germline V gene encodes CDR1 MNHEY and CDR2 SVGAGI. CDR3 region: CASDAGFYGYTF. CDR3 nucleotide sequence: TGTGCCAGCGACGCCGGGTTCTATGGCTACACCTTC.

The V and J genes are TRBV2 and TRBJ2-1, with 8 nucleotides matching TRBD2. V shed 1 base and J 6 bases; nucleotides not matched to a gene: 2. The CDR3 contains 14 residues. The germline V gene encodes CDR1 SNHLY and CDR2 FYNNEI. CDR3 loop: CASSEEAGVNEQFF. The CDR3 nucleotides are TGTGCCAGCAGTGAAGAAGCGGGGGTCAATGAGCAGTTCTTC.

The DNA for the CDR3 is TGTGCCAGCAGCAAGAGGATACGAAATTCACCCCTCCACTTT. This encodes CASSKRIRNSPLHF. The chain is built from TRBV9 and TRBJ1-6; D not certain. The V end was cut by 4 bases, the J end by 7 bases, with 12 bases between. The germline V gene has CDR1 SGDLS and CDR2 YYNGEE. CDR3 length: 14 residues. The complete variable domain, with remaining parts taken from reference TRBV9 and TRBJ1-6, reads DSGVTQTPKHLITATGQRVTLRCSPRSGDLSVYWYQQSLDQGLQFLIQYYNGEERAKGNILERFSAQQFPDLHSELNLSSLELGDSALYFCASSKRIRNSPLHFGNGTRLTVT.

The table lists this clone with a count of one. The CDR3 spells CAISESGLAGAYEQYF. DNA for the CDR3: TGTGCCATCAGTGAGTCGGGACTAGCGGGCGCCTACGAGCAGTACTTC. The chain joins TRBV10-3 to TRBJ2-7; 12 positions match TRBD2. Germline V gives CDR1 ENHRY, CDR2 SYGVKD. The CDR3 is 16 amino acids. V shed 0 bases and J 2 bases; nucleotides not matched to a gene: 2.

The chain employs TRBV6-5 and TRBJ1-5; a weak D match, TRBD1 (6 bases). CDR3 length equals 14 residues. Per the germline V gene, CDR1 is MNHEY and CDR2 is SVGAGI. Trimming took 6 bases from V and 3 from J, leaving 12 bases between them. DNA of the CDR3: TGTGCCAGCAGAACCGACAGGTTCAATCAGCCCCAGCATTTT. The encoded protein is CASRTDRFNQPQHF.